The TCR beta chain under discussion was sequenced for a study of regulatory T cells in long-lasting Graves disease. Indicated time point: persistent/refractory GD, antithyroid drugs over 5 years with positive TRAb. TCR sequences were obtained from RNA taken from PBMCs. This CDR3 region has 12 residues. Trimming stripped 3 bases from V and 0 bases from J, with 4 bases between. Germline CDR1 and CDR2: DFQATT and SNEGSKA (reference sequence). Library construction for TCR beta used iRepertoire HTBI primers and Arm-PCR of CDR3 regions. TCRdb re-derived calls from the multiplex PCR reads in MiXCR, one entry per CDR3 protein. The sample has approximately 290,000 distinct CDR3 sequences, 22% seen once.

The sample consisted of peripheral blood mononuclear cells (PBMCs), taken when the disease was refractory, from a patient treated with antithyroid drugs. The clonotype was recovered from a female donor with Graves disease. The rearrangement uses TRBV20-1 and TRBJ2-3, with D hard to call. CDR3 sequence reads: CSASRSTDTQYF. CDR3 DNA sequence: TGCAGTGCTAGCAGGAGCACAGATACGCAGTATTTT.